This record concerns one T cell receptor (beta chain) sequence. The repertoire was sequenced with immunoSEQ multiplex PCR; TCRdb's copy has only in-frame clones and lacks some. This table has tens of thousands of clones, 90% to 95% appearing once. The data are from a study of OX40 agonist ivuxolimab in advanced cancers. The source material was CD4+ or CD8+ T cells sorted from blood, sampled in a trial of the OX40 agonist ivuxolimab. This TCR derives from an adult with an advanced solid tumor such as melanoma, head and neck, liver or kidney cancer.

CDR3 residues: CASSSRTGKINEQFF. The CDR3 DNA follows: TGTGCCAGCAGTTCACGGACAGGGAAGATCAATGAGCAGTTCTTC. The chain joins TRBV28 to TRBJ2-1; 8 nucleotides match TRBD1. With 4 bases clipped from V and 6 bases from J, the junction kept 8 bases outside the gene matches. This CDR3 contains 15 residues. The germline gives CDR1 MDHEN, CDR2 SYDVKM.